A selection of T cell receptor beta chains follows, all from one sample in a study of cytomegalovirus exposure and HLA in healthy donors. Clones were sequenced by immunoSEQ multiplex PCR, and TCRdb holds only the in-frame ones, with some missing. Of about 130,000 clones listed, approximately 84% are singletons. The material sequenced was PBMCs. These receptors all come from a man between 18 and 29 years old in good health and CMV-seropositive. Each CDR3 is given with its conserved first and last residue. The D gene is left open where the match is weak. The size field is filled for only some rows; it gives once, few, many or a size class.

DNA: TGCAGCGTTTCCGACATAGGGGGGAACACTGAAGCTTTCTTT
CDR3: CSVSDIGGNTEAFF
V: TRBV29-1
size: -
D: -
J: TRBJ1-1

DNA: TGTGCCTGGAGTGTTAGCTCCTATAATTCACCCCTCCACTTT
CDR3: CAWSVSSYNSPLHF
V: TRBV30
size: -
D: -
J: TRBJ1-6

DNA: TGTGCCAGCAGCCCGGACAGGGGAAGCTCCTATAATTCACCCCTCCACTTT
CDR3: CASSPDRGSSYNSPLHF
V: TRBV7-6
size: -
D: TRBD1
J: TRBJ1-6

DNA: TGCGCCAGCAGCCGCGGAATGACAGCCTACAATGAGCAGTTCTTC
CDR3: CASSRGMTAYNEQFF
V: TRBV5-1
size: once
D: -
J: TRBJ2-1

DNA: TGTGCCAGCAGCTTGAGAGGGGGTAGCAATCAGCCCCAGCATTTT
CDR3: CASSLRGGSNQPQHF
V: TRBV5-6
size: -
D: -
J: TRBJ1-5

DNA: TGCGCCAGCAGTCAACCACAGGCCCCCACCGGCGAGCAGTACTTC
CDR3: CASSQPQAPTGEQYF
V: TRBV23-1
size: -
D: -
J: TRBJ2-7

DNA: TGCGCCAGCCGTAGAGGCGGGGGGGAATGGGGATTAAGCACAGATACGCAGTATTTT
CDR3: CASRRGGGEWGLSTDTQYF
V: TRBV5-1
size: -
D: TRBD2
J: TRBJ2-3

DNA: TGTGCCAGCAGTGGTACCTACGAGCAGTACTTC
CDR3: CASSGTYEQYF
V: TRBV2
size: -
D: -
J: TRBJ2-7

DNA: TGCAGCGTTGCTTTTGGGCAGGGGGCTTACGAGCAGTACTTC
CDR3: CSVAFGQGAYEQYF
V: TRBV29-1
size: -
D: TRBD1
J: TRBJ2-7

DNA: TGTGCCAGCAGTCCCCCTGGGAGCCCCTTCTACGAGCAGTACTTC
CDR3: CASSPPGSPFYEQYF
V: TRBV7-9
size: -
D: -
J: TRBJ2-7

DNA: TGCGCCAGCAGCCAAGGGACAGGGGAGGTCTACGAGCAGTACTTC
CDR3: CASSQGTGEVYEQYF
V: TRBV4-3
size: once
D: TRBD1
J: TRBJ2-7

DNA: TGTGCTACCGGGACTAGCTACAATGAGCAGTTCTTC
CDR3: CATGTSYNEQFF
V: TRBV12-5
size: -
D: TRBD2
J: TRBJ2-1

DNA: TGTGCCAGCGGAAAAAGTGGGACAGCCCGGGAGCGATGCACAGATACGCAGTATTTT
CDR3: CASGKSGTARERCTDTQYF
V: TRBV21-1
size: -
D: -
J: TRBJ2-3

DNA: TGTGCCAGCAGCCCCGGTCCGGAGTGGGCGGGAGATGCGTTCTTC
CDR3: CASSPGPEWAGDAFF
V: TRBV11-3
size: -
D: TRBD2
J: TRBJ2-1

DNA: TGTGCCAGTAGTACCAGAAGCTCTGGGGCCAACGTCCTGACTTTC
CDR3: CASSTRSSGANVLTF
V: TRBV19
size: few
D: -
J: TRBJ2-6

DNA: TGTGCCAGCAGCTTCGCAACAGGGGGCGTTTACGAGCAGTACTTC
CDR3: CASSFATGGVYEQYF
V: TRBV5-4
size: -
D: TRBD1
J: TRBJ2-7

DNA: TGTGCCAGCAGTAAAGGACAGGGGGCCTACGAGCAGTACTTC
CDR3: CASSKGQGAYEQYF
V: TRBV2
size: -
D: TRBD1
J: TRBJ2-7

DNA: TGTGCCAGCAGCTTGTTTAACGGGAACTACGAGCAGTACTTC
CDR3: CASSLFNGNYEQYF
V: TRBV5-6
size: few
D: -
J: TRBJ2-7

DNA: TGTGCCAGTAGTAGGGGACAGTCGAACACCGGGGAGCTGTTTTTT
CDR3: CASSRGQSNTGELFF
V: TRBV19
size: -
D: TRBD1
J: TRBJ2-2

DNA: TGTGCCAGCAGTCCCGGTTGGAGCTCCTACAATGAGCAGTTCTTC
CDR3: CASSPGWSSYNEQFF
V: TRBV27
size: -
D: -
J: TRBJ2-1

DNA: TGTGCCAGCAGCCGGACAGGGGGGCAGTATTTT
CDR3: CASSRTGGQYF
V: TRBV7-2
size: few
D: TRBD1
J: TRBJ2-3

DNA: TGTGCCAGCATCTGGAGGAAGGGAGAGTCCACAGATACGCAGTATTTT
CDR3: CASIWRKGESTDTQYF
V: TRBV5-4
size: -
D: -
J: TRBJ2-3

DNA: TGCGCCAGCAGCTCTCGGGGGAACACCGGGGAGCTGTTTTTT
CDR3: CASSSRGNTGELFF
V: TRBV5-1
size: -
D: -
J: TRBJ2-2

DNA: TGTGCCCCGATAGGGTCTAGGTTGGGGGGAAATGAGCAGTTCTTC
CDR3: CAPIGSRLGGNEQFF
V: TRBV30
size: -
D: -
J: TRBJ2-1

DNA: TGCAGCGTTGGAGGTTTTGCTGGGGCCAACGTCCTGACTTTC
CDR3: CSVGGFAGANVLTF
V: TRBV29-1
size: -
D: -
J: TRBJ2-6

DNA: TGTGCCAGCAGCCCCCAGAGACTCTACGAGCAGTACTTC
CDR3: CASSPQRLYEQYF
V: TRBV7-2
size: -
D: -
J: TRBJ2-7

DNA: TGTGCCAGCAGCCCCCTAAGTTTGCCGAGGGTTGAAGAGACCCAGTACTTC
CDR3: CASSPLSLPRVEETQYF
V: TRBV11-2
size: -
D: -
J: TRBJ2-5

DNA: TGTGCCAGCAGAACAGGGGGCATTAGCGACTATGGCTACACCTTC
CDR3: CASRTGGISDYGYTF
V: TRBV2
size: -
D: TRBD1
J: TRBJ1-2

DNA: TGCAGCGTCGGATCCGGGACAGGGAAGGCAGAGACCCAGTACTTC
CDR3: CSVGSGTGKAETQYF
V: TRBV29-1
size: once
D: TRBD1
J: TRBJ2-5

DNA: TGTGCCAGCAGCTTGGCCAGAAACGGGGAAATCGACAAAAACATTCAGTACTTC
CDR3: CASSLARNGEIDKNIQYF
V: TRBV5-5
size: -
D: -
J: TRBJ2-4

DNA: TGTGCCAGCAGCTTTATCCGCGGGGAGCTGTTTTTT
CDR3: CASSFIRGELFF
V: TRBV11-2
size: -
D: -
J: TRBJ2-2

DNA: TGTGCCATCAGAACAGGGGGCGGTTCACCCCTCCACTTT
CDR3: CAIRTGGGSPLHF
V: TRBV10-3
size: -
D: TRBD1
J: TRBJ1-6

DNA: TGTGCCAGCAGCTTAGACAGAAACACTGAAGCTTTCTTT
CDR3: CASSLDRNTEAFF
V: TRBV7-8
size: -
D: -
J: TRBJ1-1

DNA: TGCGCCAGCAACTTGTCCAGGCAGTTGGACGAGCAGTACTTC
CDR3: CASNLSRQLDEQYF
V: TRBV5-1
size: -
D: -
J: TRBJ2-7

DNA: TGTGCCAGCAGCTTCCGGGACAGCACCACCACCTACGAGCAGTACTTC
CDR3: CASSFRDSTTTYEQYF
V: TRBV5-5
size: -
D: TRBD1
J: TRBJ2-7

DNA: TGTGCCAGTAGCCTAGTCTCTGGAAACACCATATATTTT
CDR3: CASSLVSGNTIYF
V: TRBV19
size: -
D: -
J: TRBJ1-3

DNA: TGTGCCTGGACGGGGCTTGGACTAGCGGGACTCTACGAGCAGTACTTC
CDR3: CAWTGLGLAGLYEQYF
V: TRBV30
size: few
D: TRBD2
J: TRBJ2-7

DNA: TGTGCCAGCAGCTTAGGATTAGCGGGCCCCGTCCGCGAGCAGTACTTC
CDR3: CASSLGLAGPVREQYF
V: TRBV7-2
size: -
D: TRBD2
J: TRBJ2-7

DNA: TGTGCCAGCAGCGCCCGCGGACTAGCGCGGGGCGCAGATACGCAGTATTTT
CDR3: CASSARGLARGADTQYF
V: TRBV5-4
size: -
D: TRBD2
J: TRBJ2-3

DNA: TGTGCCAGCAGCTTGTGGTATCGGGGTTACCCCTCTGGGGCCAACGTCCTGACTTTC
CDR3: CASSLWYRGYPSGANVLTF
V: TRBV5-6
size: -
D: -
J: TRBJ2-6

DNA: TGTGCCAGCAGCGTAGGGGGGGGAGCGAGCTCCTACGAGCAGTACTTC
CDR3: CASSVGGGASSYEQYF
V: TRBV9
size: once
D: TRBD2
J: TRBJ2-7